The 24 T cell receptor beta chains reported below all come from one sample, sequenced in a study of sequential checkpoint blockade in melanoma. Only in-frame clones appear in the TCRdb table, and some are missing; sequencing was by immunoSEQ multiplex PCR. The repertoire holds just over 9,000 clones, with 71% as singletons. The treatment here: randomized to nivolumab then ipilimumab (arm A) or the reverse (arm B). Sequences were derived from CD8+ T cells sorted from blood (inferred from file names), sampled from a patient given nivolumab and ipilimumab in sequence. Receptor source: a human donor with melanoma.

The chain recombines TRBV9 with TRBJ2-3; 10 bases map to TRBD2. The CDR3 has 15 amino acids. V gave up 0 bases and J gave up 6 bases; unmatched junction bases: 4. From germline, CDR1 is SGDLS and CDR2 YYNGEE. CDR3 nucleotides: TGTGCCAGCAGCGTAGTCCTAGCGGGAGTCGATACGCAGTATTTT. Translated: CASSVVLAGVDTQYF.

This chain uses TRBV5-1 with TRBJ1-2, with 10 bases aligning to TRBD1. V trimming: 4 bases; J trimming: 4 bases; junction bases outside the gene matches: 4. Germline CDR1 and CDR2: SGHRS and YFSETQ. The CDR3 is 14 amino acids. CDR3 DNA sequence: TGCGCCAGCAGCCCGACAGGGGGCGCCTATGGCTACACCTTC. It translates to CASSPTGGAYGYTF.

This sequence joins TRBV5-1 and TRBJ1-2, with TRBD1 identical over 7 bases. Germline values: CDR1 SGHRS, CDR2 YFSETQ. The CDR3 is made up of 15 amino acids. V lost 0 bases to trimming and J lost 4 bases; unmatched junction nucleotides: 6. The CDR3 nucleotides are TGCGCCAGCAGCTTGGGGACAGGAGTAAGCTATGGCTACACCTTC. Translating it yields CASSLGTGVSYGYTF.

This rearrangement joins TRBV10-3 to TRBJ2-5, with TRBD2 matching over 15 bases. Matching the DNA end better, TRBJ2-7 makes the J call doubtful. Germline V gene lookup returns CDR1 ENHRY and CDR2 SYGVKD. The CDR3 has 17 amino acids. CDR3 nucleotides: TGTGCCATCAGCAGGACTAGCGGGAGGGCTAGCTCCTACGAGCAGTACTTC. Encoded protein: CAISRTSGRASSYEQYF.

This chain connects TRBV28 to TRBJ1-4, with a possible D match to TRBD1 (6 bases). Germline V gene data show CDR1 as MDHEN and CDR2 as SYDVKM. Trimming stripped 5 bases from V and 8 bases from J, with 24 bases between. The CDR3 loop spans 17 amino acids. In DNA form, the CDR3 reads TGTGCCAGCAGTCCCAGGGGTTCGGCTGTTCCCTCAGAAAAACTGTTTTTT. This sequence encodes CASSPRGSAVPSEKLFF. The full variable domain, completed using reference TRBV28 and TRBJ1-4, is DVKVTQSSRYLVKRTGEKVFLECVQDMDHENMFWYRQDPGLGLRLIYFSYDVKMKEKGDIPEGYSVSREKKERFSLILESASTNQTSMYLCASSPRGSAVPSEKLFFGSGTQLSVL.

This chain joins TRBV30 and TRBJ1-1, with D uncertain. The CDR3 extends over 13 amino acids. V was shortened by 2 bases and J by 0 bases, with 7 bases between the two germline ends. Looked up from germline, CDR1 is GTSNPN and CDR2 is SVGIG (reference sequence). The CDR3 region has the DNA TGTGCCTGGAGTCCCGGGGTGAACACTGAAGCTTTCTTT. This codes for CAWSPGVNTEAFF.

V and J are TRBV30 and TRBJ2-7; D call uncertain. Per the germline V gene, CDR1 is GTSNPN and CDR2 is SVGIG (reference sequence). V was trimmed by 2 bases and J by 0 bases, leaving 5 bases between them. This CDR3 has 12 amino acids. As DNA, the CDR3 is TGTGCCTGGAGTCTCGGCTCCTACGAGCAGTACTTC. Its protein is CAWSLGSYEQYF.

The chain carries TRBV9 and TRBJ1-6; maybe TRBD1 (5 bases). The length of the CDR3 is 12 residues. Per germline, CDR1 SGDLS and CDR2 YYNGEE. Trimming took off 2 bases at V and 10 bases at J, with 7 bases between the two ends. The CDR3 DNA follows: TGTGCCAGCAGCGTGGGGGGGTCACCCCTCCACTTT. It encodes CASSVGGSPLHF.

The rearrangement uses TRBV4-3 and TRBJ2-7; D unclear. Germline V gene data show CDR1 as LGHNA and CDR2 as YSLEER. The CDR3 runs to 12 residues. Trimming stripped 4 bases from V and 4 bases from J, with 8 bases between. The CDR3 DNA reads as TGCGCCAGCAGCCGCGGAGATTACGAGCAGTACTTC. This gives the protein CASSRGDYEQYF.

The V call is TRBV9, the J call TRBJ2-2; D unclear. The V and J ends lost 0 bases and 6 bases respectively, with 9 bases between them. Germline lookup yields CDR1 SGDLS and CDR2 YYNGEE. CDR3 length equals 14 residues. The CDR3 protein is CASSVGQLPGELFF. CDR3 nucleotide sequence: TGTGCCAGCAGCGTAGGCCAACTCCCCGGGGAGCTGTTTTTT.

The CDR3 DNA is TGTGCCAGCAGAGCCGGGATCACTGAAGCTTTCTTT. It is translated as CASRAGITEAFF. The genes are TRBV28 and TRBJ1-1; D not resolved. The germline V gene encodes CDR1 MDHEN and CDR2 SYDVKM. This CDR3 has 12 residues. V lost 6 bases to trimming and J lost 4 bases, with 9 bases between them.

This chain uses TRBV7-5 with TRBJ1-2; TRBD1 reflects the table's D call only, with no check against the DNA. TRBV7-5 is shown as a pseudogene. The CDR3 consists of 13 residues. The CDR3 protein is CARSWDRNYGYTF. The CDR3 DNA is TGTGCCAGAAGCTGGGACAGGAACTATGGCTACACCTTC.

This chain links TRBV4-2 with TRBJ1-1, with 10 positions matching TRBD1. Trimming took 0 bases from V and 3 from J; bases not matched to a gene: 4. This CDR3 is built from 16 residues. Germline V gives CDR1 LGHNA, CDR2 YNFKEQ. The DNA of the CDR3 is TGTGCCAGCAGCCAAGAAGAAGGGACAGGGGACACTGAAGCTTTCTTT. Its translation is CASSQEEGTGDTEAFF.

V is TRBV7-9 and J is TRBJ2-5, with unresolved D. Trimming cost V 1 base and J 4 bases, with 10 bases left between them. CDR1 SEHNR and CDR2 FQNEAQ come from the germline V gene (reference sequence). The CDR3 consists of 14 residues. The CDR3 DNA sequence: TGTGCCAGCAGCTTAGAGGTAGCTACAGAGACCCAGTACTTC. The encoded protein is CASSLEVATETQYF.

The chain uses TRBV6-1 and TRBJ1-3; D is unclear. The CDR3 covers 15 residues. Germline CDR1 and CDR2: MNHNS and SASEGT. V was pared by 3 bases and J by 0 bases, with 9 bases between. The CDR3, as DNA: TGTGCCAGCAGTGACCCACCCAGCTCTGGAAACACCATATATTTT. Residues: CASSDPPSSGNTIYF.

This chain joins TRBV10-2 and TRBJ2-7; 7 positions agree with TRBD2. V was pared by 0 bases and J by 7 bases, with 6 bases of the junction left unmatched. Germline-derived CDR1 and CDR2 are WSHSY and SAAADI. There are 14 residues in the CDR3. This chain's CDR3 is CASSESAAGEEQYF. DNA of the CDR3: TGCGCCAGCAGTGAGTCAGCCGCGGGAGAAGAGCAGTACTTC.

The chain employs TRBV6-1 and TRBJ2-7, with a possible D match to TRBD2 (5 bases). V was trimmed by 8 bases and J by 0 bases, leaving 14 bases between them. This CDR3 is built from 14 residues. Looked up from germline, CDR1 is MNHNS and CDR2 is SASEGT. The CDR3 coding sequence is TGTGCCAGCGGACGGTTGGGGAGCTCCTACGAGCAGTACTTC. Translated: CASGRLGSSYEQYF.

The J gene is TRBJ2-5, the V gene TRBV6-5, with 8 bases that match TRBD2. Looked up from germline, CDR1 is MNHEY and CDR2 is SVGAGI. CDR3 size: 16 residues. Trimming at V came to 0 bases and at J to 1 base, leaving 4 bases not matched to a gene. The CDR3 protein is CASSYSTAGAQETQYF. The CDR3 nucleotides read TGTGCCAGCAGTTACTCGACAGCGGGGGCCCAAGAGACCCAGTACTTC.

The chain links TRBV6-5 to TRBJ1-2; D is undetermined. The V and J ends lost 4 bases and 8 bases respectively, with 14 bases between them. CDR1 and CDR2 from the germline V gene are MNHEY and SVGAGI. This CDR3 has 13 amino acids. CDR3 in amino acids: CASSLQPTEGYTF. The CDR3, as DNA: TGTGCCAGCAGTTTACAACCCACAGAGGGCTACACCTTC.

This sequence joins TRBV4-3 and TRBJ1-5, with 8 positions matching TRBD1. This CDR3 has 15 amino acids. Germline lookup yields CDR1 LGHNA and CDR2 YSLEER. V was pared by 3 bases and J by 5 bases, with 6 bases of the junction left unmatched. CDR3 loop: CASSQTIQGDQPQHF. CDR3 bases: TGCGCCAGCAGCCAGACGATACAGGGGGATCAGCCCCAGCATTTT.

The V call is TRBV13, the J call TRBJ2-3; D is perhaps TRBD2 (6 bases). Germline V gene sequence: CDR1 PRHDT, CDR2 FYEKMQ (reference sequence). CDR3 length equals 14 residues. Trimming removed 3 bases at V and 6 bases at J, with 13 bases between. CDR3 nucleotide sequence: TGTGCCAGCAGCTTGGGGCGGGGAGCGGATACGCAGTATTTT. It yields the protein CASSLGRGADTQYF.

The rearrangement uses TRBV5-5 and TRBJ1-4; 9 bases agree with TRBD1. The CDR3 consists of 16 residues. J lost 7 bases, V lost 4 bases, and 11 bases had no gene match. Germline assignment: CDR1 SGHKS and CDR2 YYEKEE (reference sequence). CDR3 region: CASSGGQGHNSEKLFF. The CDR3 region has the DNA TGTGCCAGCAGCGGAGGACAGGGGCACAATTCTGAAAAACTGTTTTTT.

CDR3 amino acids: CAIRGDTANTEAFF. The CDR3 DNA is TGTGCCATCAGGGGAGACACCGCAAACACTGAAGCTTTCTTT. The chain couples TRBV10-3 to TRBJ1-1; D is unclear. This CDR3 contains 14 residues. Germline V gives CDR1 ENHRY, CDR2 SYGVKD. With 6 bases removed from V and 2 bases from J, the gap between germline ends came to 13 bases.

The chain carries TRBV9 and TRBJ2-4; 11 bases align to TRBD2. The CDR3 runs 16 residues. Germline V gene data show CDR1 as SGDLS and CDR2 as YYNGEE. Trimming cost V 4 bases and J 0 bases; bases outside gene matches: 3. For the CDR3, the DNA is TGTGCCAGCAGCACCGGGACTAGCGGAGCCAAAAACATTCAGTACTTC. Translation gives CASSTGTSGAKNIQYF.